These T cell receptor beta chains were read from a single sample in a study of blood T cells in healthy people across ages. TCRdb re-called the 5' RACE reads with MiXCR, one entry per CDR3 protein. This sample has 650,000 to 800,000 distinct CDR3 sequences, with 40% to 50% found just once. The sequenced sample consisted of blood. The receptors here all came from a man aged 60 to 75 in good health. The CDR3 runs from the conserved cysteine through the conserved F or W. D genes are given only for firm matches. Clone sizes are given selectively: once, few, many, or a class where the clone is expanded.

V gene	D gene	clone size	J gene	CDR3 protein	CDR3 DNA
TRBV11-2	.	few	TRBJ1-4	CASSLEYRAGEKLFF	TGTGCCAGCAGCTTAGAATACAGGGCTGGTGAAAAACTGTTTTTT
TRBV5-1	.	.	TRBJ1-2	CASSDAGVGYTF	TGCGCCAGCAGCGATGCAGGGGTTGGCTACACCTTC
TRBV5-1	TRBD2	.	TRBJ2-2	CASSSSTSASGELFF	TGCGCCAGCAGCTCCTCGACTAGCGCAAGCGGGGAGCTGTTTTTT
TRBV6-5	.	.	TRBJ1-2	CASSYSTLDRGGYTF	TGTGCCAGCAGTTACTCTACGCTGGATCGGGGGGGCTACACCTTC
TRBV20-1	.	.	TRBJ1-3	CSARVTGLVNTIYF	TGCAGTGCTAGAGTCACAGGGCTAGTTAACACCATATATTTT
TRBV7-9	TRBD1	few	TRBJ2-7	CASSWTGPYEQYF	TGTGCCAGCAGCTGGACAGGGCCCTACGAGCAGTACTTC
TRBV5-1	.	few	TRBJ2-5	CASSRDLETQYF	TGCGCCAGCAGCCGGGACTTAGAGACCCAGTACTTC
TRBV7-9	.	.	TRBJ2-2	CASSPRTSTSTGELFF	TGTGCCAGCAGCCCGCGGACGTCCACCAGCACCGGGGAGCTGTTTTTT
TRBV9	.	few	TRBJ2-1	CASSVEGVSDNEQFF	TGTGCCAGCAGCGTAGAGGGGGTATCGGACAATGAGCAGTTCTTC
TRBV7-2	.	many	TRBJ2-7	CASSLGGVGRTSYEQYF	TGTGCCAGCAGCTTAGGGGGGGTAGGGCGTACCTCCTACGAGCAGTACTTC
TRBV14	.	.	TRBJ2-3	CASSRVGAGLGTDTQYF	TGTGCCAGCAGCCGTGTAGGAGCAGGGTTGGGGACAGATACGCAGTATTTT
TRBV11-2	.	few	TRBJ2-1	CASSLGMTTNEQFF	TGTGCCAGCAGCTTAGGGATGACCACGAATGAGCAGTTCTTC
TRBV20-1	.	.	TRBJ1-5	CSASSPDSLFGNQPQHF	TGCAGTGCTAGCTCACCGGACAGCCTCTTCGGTAATCAGCCCCAGCATTTT
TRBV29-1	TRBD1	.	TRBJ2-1	CSVESGGARGEQFF	TGCAGCGTTGAATCAGGGGGCGCCCGCGGTGAGCAGTTCTTC
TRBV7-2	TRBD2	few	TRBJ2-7	CASSSFAGDGGAYEQYF	TGTGCCAGCAGCTCGTTTGCCGGAGACGGGGGGGCCTACGAGCAGTACTTC
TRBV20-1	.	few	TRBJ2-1	CSAGDLSASYNEQFF	TGCAGTGCTGGAGACCTCTCTGCCTCCTACAATGAGCAGTTCTTC
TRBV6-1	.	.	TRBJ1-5	CASSENRGRPQHF	TGTGCCAGCAGTGAAAATCGGGGAAGGCCCCAGCATTTT
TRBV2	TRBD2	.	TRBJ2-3	CASSSGGNPDTQYF	TGTGCCAGCAGCAGCGGGGGAAATCCAGATACGCAGTATTTT
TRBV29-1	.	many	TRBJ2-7	CSVEIQGNEQYF	TGCAGCGTTGAAATACAGGGAAACGAGCAGTACTTC
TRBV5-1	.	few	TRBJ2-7	CASSLVTGGYEQYF	TGCGCCAGCAGCTTGGTTACAGGTGGTTACGAGCAGTACTTC
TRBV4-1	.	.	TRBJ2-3	CASSQDRSGNTGTDTQYF	TGCGCCAGCAGCCAAGATCGGTCAGGGAATACAGGCACAGATACGCAGTATTTT
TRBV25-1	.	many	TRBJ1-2	CASSPSPLAATSNYGYTF	TGTGCCAGCAGCCCATCTCCCCTGGCAGCTACTTCTAACTATGGCTACACCTTC
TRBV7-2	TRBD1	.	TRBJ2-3	CASSSRDRGVLDTQYF	TGTGCCAGCAGCTCCAGGGACAGGGGGGTGTTGGATACGCAGTATTTT
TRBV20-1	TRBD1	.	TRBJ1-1	CSARGPGQGVTRAFF	TGCAGTGCTAGAGGCCCGGGACAGGGGGTTACAAGAGCTTTCTTT
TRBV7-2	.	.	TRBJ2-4	CASSLEGTHKNIQYF	TGTGCCAGCAGCTTAGAGGGGACTCACAAAAACATTCAGTACTTC
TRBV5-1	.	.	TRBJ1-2	CATSDGGATGGGYTF	TGCGCCACCTCGGACGGAGGAGCAACAGGCGGTGGCTACACCTTC
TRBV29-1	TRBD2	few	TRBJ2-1	CSVSHGLAGWDEQFF	TGCAGCGTTTCCCATGGACTAGCGGGGTGGGATGAGCAGTTCTTC
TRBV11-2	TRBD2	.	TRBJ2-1	CASSLVRGSGGSYNEQFF	TGTGCCAGCAGCTTAGTAAGGGGTAGCGGGGGGTCCTACAATGAGCAGTTCTTC
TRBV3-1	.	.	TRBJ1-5	CASSQDMGYQPQHF	TGTGCCAGCAGCCAAGATATGGGGTATCAGCCCCAGCATTTT
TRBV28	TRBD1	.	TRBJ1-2	CASSLVVGTDSPNYGYTF	TGTGCCAGCAGTTTAGTTGTTGGGACAGACAGTCCTAACTATGGCTACACCTTC
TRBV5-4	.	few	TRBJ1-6	CASSVQGMNSPLHF	TGTGCCAGCAGCGTCCAGGGTATGAATTCACCCCTCCACTTT
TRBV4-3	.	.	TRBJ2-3	CASSQDRRDSLTDTQYF	TGCGCCAGCAGCCAAGATCGGCGGGACTCGCTCACAGATACGCAGTATTTT
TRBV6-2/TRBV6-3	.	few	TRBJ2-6	CASRRHRDSGANVLTF	TGTGCCAGCAGACGACACAGGGACTCTGGGGCCAACGTCCTGACTTTC
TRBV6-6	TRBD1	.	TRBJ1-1	CASSYWAGGVNTEAFF	TGTGCCAGCAGTTACTGGGCAGGGGGAGTGAACACTGAAGCTTTCTTT
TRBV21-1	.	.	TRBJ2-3	CASSKVFAGSTDTQYF	TGTGCCAGCAGCAAAGTCTTCGCGGGGAGCACAGATACGCAGTATTTT
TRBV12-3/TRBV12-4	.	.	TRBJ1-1	CASRLGGIEAFF	TGTGCCAGCAGGTTAGGCGGTATTGAAGCTTTCTTT
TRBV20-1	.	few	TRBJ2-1	CSAITYNEQFF	TGCAGTGCTATTACTTACAATGAGCAGTTCTTC
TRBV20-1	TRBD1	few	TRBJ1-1	CSAAGQGTLNTEAFF	TGCAGTGCTGCGGGACAGGGGACGTTGAACACTGAAGCTTTCTTT
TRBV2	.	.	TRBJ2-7	CASMGDSYEQYF	TGTGCCAGCATGGGTGACTCCTACGAGCAGTACTTC
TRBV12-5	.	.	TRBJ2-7	CASGPDRGALEQYF	TGTGCTAGTGGTCCTGATCGGGGGGCCCTCGAGCAGTACTTC